The 13 T cell receptor beta chains presented below share a single source sample, sequenced in a study of shared clonotypes between healthy human individuals. Naive CD8 cells, CD45RO-negative and positively selected for CCR7, excluded terminally differentiated effector memory CD45RA+ cells. TCRdb's table, derived via immunoSEQ multiplex PCR, lists solely in-frame clones and lacks some. The sample shows nearly 2 million clones, about 95% of them seen only once. Specimen: naive CD8+ T cells sorted from blood. The receptors were gathered from a man between 18 and 29 years old in good health.

This clone is a singleton in its sample. The chain has TRBV7-8 and TRBJ2-5, with D tentatively TRBD1 (6 bases). Germline V lookup: CDR1 SGHVS, CDR2 FQNEAQ. The CDR3 sequence is 17 residues long. V lost 1 base and J lost 5, with 20 bases in between. DNA for the CDR3: TGTGCCAGCAGCTTAGGTTCAGGGGTGTACCTAGGGGAGACCCAGTACTTC. Protein: CASSLGSGVYLGETQYF. Complete variable domain (other parts from reference TRBV7-8 and TRBJ2-5): GAGVSQSPRYKVAKRGQDVALRCDPISGHVSLFWYQQALGQGPEFLTYFQNEAQLDKSGLPSDRFFAERPEGSVSTLKIQRTQQEDSAVYLCASSLGSGVYLGETQYFGPGTRLLVL.

This chain connects TRBV9 to TRBJ2-7, with a possible D match to TRBD1 (6 bases). This CDR3 has 13 residues. The V gene's germline CDR1 is SGDLS and CDR2 YYNGEE. Trimming cost V 4 bases and J 6 bases, with 14 bases left between them. The CDR3 spells CASSSGTFPEQYF. The CDR3, as DNA: TGTGCCAGCAGCTCCGGGACATTTCCCGAGCAGTACTTC.

The count of this clone is one. This chain connects TRBV5-4 to TRBJ2-1, with unresolved D. Germline V gene sequence: CDR1 SGHNT, CDR2 YYREEE (reference sequence). CDR3 size: 13 residues. Deletions cut 2 bases from V and 7 bases from J, with 10 bases between. For the CDR3, the DNA is TGTGCCAGCAGCTTTCTCCTAGAGAATGAGCAGTTCTTC. Protein: CASSFLLENEQFF.

The rearrangement joins TRBV4-3 to TRBJ1-1, with 7 bases matching TRBD1. Germline CDR1 reads LGHNA; CDR2 reads YSLEER. The CDR3 sequence is 16 residues long. V trimming: 0 bases; J trimming: 6 bases; junction bases outside the gene matches: 10. CDR3 nucleotide sequence: TGCGCCAGCAGCCAAGATATCACAGGGGTTCCCCCTGAAGCTTTCTTT. Translation gives CASSQDITGVPPEAFF.

Regarding this clone: Other DNA sequences within the sample encode an identical CDR3. The rearrangement joins TRBV29-1 to TRBJ2-7; D remains ambiguous. CDR1 is SQVTM and CDR2 is ANQGSEA in the germline V gene. The CDR3 has 13 amino acids. Deletions cut 4 bases from V and 2 bases from J, with 12 bases between. The CDR3 here is CSVVDRLTYEQYF. CDR3 nucleotide sequence: TGCAGCGTTGTAGATAGGCTCACCTACGAGCAGTACTTC.

V gene TRBV7-8 combines with J gene TRBJ2-7; D may be TRBD1 or TRBD2 (5 bases each). Germline CDR1 SGHVS, CDR2 FQNEAQ. V lost 0 bases and J lost 2, with 8 bases in between. This CDR3 is 14 amino acids long. This CDR3 reads CASSLAGVTYEQYF. The CDR3 DNA is TGTGCCAGCAGCTTAGCGGGGGTCACCTACGAGCAGTACTTC.

This sequence joins TRBV19 and TRBJ2-7; 8 nucleotides agree with TRBD1. This CDR3 region has 15 residues. Germline CDR1 is LNHDA and CDR2 is SQIVND (reference sequence). Trimming removed 5 bases from V and 2 bases from J; junction bases left unmatched: 8. CDR3 loop: CASSARQGPTYEQYF. CDR3 sequence (DNA): TGTGCCAGTAGTGCCCGACAGGGGCCAACCTACGAGCAGTACTTC.

The V call is TRBV29-1, the J call TRBJ2-2; no clear D. The length of the CDR3 is 12 residues. Between the trimmed V and J ends, which lost 5 bases and 4 bases, there was a span of 8 bases. Germline CDR1 is SQVTM and CDR2 is ANQGSEA. The CDR3 DNA reads as TGCAGCGTTCTAATTGGCACCGGGGAGCTGTTTTTT. Its protein is CSVLIGTGELFF.

The chain recombines TRBV6-1 with TRBJ2-7; D is perhaps TRBD2 (6 bases). The CDR3 contains 13 residues. Germline V CDR1 and CDR2: MNHNS, SASEGT. V was clipped by 8 bases and J by 2 bases, with 13 bases between them. The CDR3 loop reads CASGWRDPYEQYF. The CDR3 DNA reads as TGTGCCAGCGGGTGGAGGGACCCCTACGAGCAGTACTTC.

The genes are TRBV2 and TRBJ1-2, with D possibly being TRBD1 (6 bases). From germline, CDR1 is SNHLY and CDR2 FYNNEI. Trimming left V 6 bases short and J 2 bases short, with 10 bases between. This CDR3 has 13 residues. The CDR3 DNA sequence: TGTGCCAGCAGGGGGGCCCCCAACTATGGCTACACCTTC. Translation gives CASRGAPNYGYTF.

The rearrangement links TRBV2 to TRBJ2-5, with D perhaps matching TRBD2 (6 bases). The V gene's germline CDR1 is SNHLY and CDR2 FYNNEI. This CDR3 is built from 15 residues. Trimming took off 6 bases at V and 2 bases at J, with 16 bases between the two ends. The CDR3 sequence is CASRYMDYRQETQYF. CDR3 DNA sequence: TGTGCCAGCAGATACATGGACTACCGTCAAGAGACCCAGTACTTC.

In DNA form, the CDR3 reads TGCGCCAGCAGCCAAGATCGAGGAGTCTCCTACAATGAGCAGTTCTTC. Protein: CASSQDRGVSYNEQFF. The rearrangement joins TRBV4-3 to TRBJ2-1; D unclear. In germline, CDR1 is LGHNA, CDR2 YSLEER. The germline V and J ends were trimmed by 0 bases and 0 bases, with 9 bases remaining between them. The CDR3 is made up of 16 amino acids.

In this sample, this clone turned up once. The CDR3 nucleotides are TGTGCCAGCAGCGTAGACAGGACAGGACACTATGGCTACACCTTC. This sequence encodes CASSVDRTGHYGYTF. The chain couples TRBV9 to TRBJ1-2, with 7 bases that match TRBD1. The CDR3 has 15 amino acids. With 0 bases clipped from V and 3 bases from J, the junction kept 5 bases outside the gene matches. Germline CDR1 and CDR2: SGDLS and YYNGEE.